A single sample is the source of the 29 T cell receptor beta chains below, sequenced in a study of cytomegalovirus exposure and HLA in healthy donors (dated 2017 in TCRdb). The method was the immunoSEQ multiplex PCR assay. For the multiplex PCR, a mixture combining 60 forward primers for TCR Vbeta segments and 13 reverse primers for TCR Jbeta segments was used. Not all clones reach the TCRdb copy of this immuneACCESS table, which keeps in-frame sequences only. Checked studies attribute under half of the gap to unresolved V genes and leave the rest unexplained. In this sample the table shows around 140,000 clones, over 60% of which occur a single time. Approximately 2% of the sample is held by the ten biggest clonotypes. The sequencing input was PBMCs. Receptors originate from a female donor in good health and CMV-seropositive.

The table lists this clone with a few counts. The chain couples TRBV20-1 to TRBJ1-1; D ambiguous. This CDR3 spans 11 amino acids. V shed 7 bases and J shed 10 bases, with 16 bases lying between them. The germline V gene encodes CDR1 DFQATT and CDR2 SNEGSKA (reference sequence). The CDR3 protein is CSVREKEGAFF. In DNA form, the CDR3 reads TGCAGTGTCCGGGAGAAGGAAGGAGCTTTCTTT.

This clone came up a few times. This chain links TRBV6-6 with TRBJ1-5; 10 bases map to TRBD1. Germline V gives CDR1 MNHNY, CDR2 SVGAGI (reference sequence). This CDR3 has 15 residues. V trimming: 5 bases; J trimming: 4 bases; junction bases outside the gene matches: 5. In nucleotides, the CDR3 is TGTGCCAGCAGTAAACCGGGACAGGGGAATCAGCCCCAGCATTTT. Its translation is CASSKPGQGNQPQHF.

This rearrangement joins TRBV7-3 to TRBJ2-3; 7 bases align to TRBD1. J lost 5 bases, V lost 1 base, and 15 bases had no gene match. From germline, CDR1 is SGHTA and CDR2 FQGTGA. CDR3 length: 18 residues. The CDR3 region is CASSLNPRQGNLRDTQYF. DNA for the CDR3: TGTGCCAGCAGCTTAAACCCCCGACAGGGTAATCTAAGAGATACGCAGTATTTT. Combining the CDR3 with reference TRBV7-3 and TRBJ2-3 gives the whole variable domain GAGVSQTPSNKVTEKGKYVELRCDPISGHTALYWYRQSLGQGPEFLIYFQGTGAADDSGLPNDRFFAVRPEGSVSTLKIQRTERGDSAVYLCASSLNPRQGNLRDTQYFGPGTRLTVL.

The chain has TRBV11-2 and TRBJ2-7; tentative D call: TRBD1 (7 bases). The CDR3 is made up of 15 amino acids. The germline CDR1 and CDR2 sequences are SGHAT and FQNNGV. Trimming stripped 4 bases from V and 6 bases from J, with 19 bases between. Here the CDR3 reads CASSYQPGGAGEQYF. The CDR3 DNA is TGTGCCAGCAGCTACCAACCAGGGGGAGCGGGCGAGCAGTACTTC.

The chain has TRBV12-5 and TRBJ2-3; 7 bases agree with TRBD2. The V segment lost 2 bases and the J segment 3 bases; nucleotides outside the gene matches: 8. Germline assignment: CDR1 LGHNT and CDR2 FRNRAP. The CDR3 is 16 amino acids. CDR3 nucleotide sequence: TGTGCTAGTGGTTTGCCGGGACTACCCCAAACAGATACGCAGTATTTT. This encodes CASGLPGLPQTDTQYF.

CDR3 sequence reads: CASSLAVAGADTQYF. The CDR3 DNA is TGCGCCAGCAGCTTGGCCGTGGCGGGTGCAGATACGCAGTATTTT. V gene TRBV5-1 combines with J gene TRBJ2-3, with D perhaps TRBD2 (5 bases). Germline V gene sequence: CDR1 SGHRS, CDR2 YFSETQ. V was pared by 0 bases and J by 4 bases, with 12 bases between. This CDR3 has 15 amino acids.

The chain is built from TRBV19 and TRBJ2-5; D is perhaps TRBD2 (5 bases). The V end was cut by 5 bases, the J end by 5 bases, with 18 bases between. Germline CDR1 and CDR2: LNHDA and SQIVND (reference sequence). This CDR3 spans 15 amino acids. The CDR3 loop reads CASSPPPGRRETQYF. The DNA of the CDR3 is TGTGCCAGTAGTCCCCCCCCGGGTAGGAGGGAGACCCAGTACTTC. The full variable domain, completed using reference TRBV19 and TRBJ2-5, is DGGITQSPKYLFRKEGQNVTLSCEQNLNHDAMYWYRQDPGQGLRLIYYSQIVNDFQKGDIAEGYSVSREKKESFPLTVTSAQKNPTAFYLCASSPPPGRRETQYFGPGTRLLVL.

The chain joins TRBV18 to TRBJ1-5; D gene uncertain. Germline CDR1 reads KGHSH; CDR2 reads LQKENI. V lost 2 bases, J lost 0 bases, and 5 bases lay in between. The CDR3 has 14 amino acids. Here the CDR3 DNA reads TGTGCCAGCTCACCAACAAATAGCAATCAGCCCCAGCATTTT. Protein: CASSPTNSNQPQHF.

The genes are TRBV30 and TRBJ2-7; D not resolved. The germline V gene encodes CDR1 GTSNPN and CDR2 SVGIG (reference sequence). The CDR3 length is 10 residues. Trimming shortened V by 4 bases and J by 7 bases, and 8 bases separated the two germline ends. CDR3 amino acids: CAWTSKEQYF. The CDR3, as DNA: TGTGCCTGGACTAGTAAAGAGCAGTACTTC.

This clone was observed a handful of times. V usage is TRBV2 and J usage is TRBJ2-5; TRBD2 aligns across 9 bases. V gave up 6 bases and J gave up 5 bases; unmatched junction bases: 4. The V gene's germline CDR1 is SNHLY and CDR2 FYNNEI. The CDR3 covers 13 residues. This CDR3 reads CASSPGLAETQYF. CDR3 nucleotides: TGTGCCAGCAGCCCGGGACTAGCCGAGACCCAGTACTTC.

CDR3 region: CASSDRGAEGTDTQYF. CDR3 sequence (DNA): TGTGCCAGCAGCGACCGTGGGGCAGAAGGCACAGATACGCAGTATTTT. This sequence joins TRBV11-2 and TRBJ2-3; a possible D gene is TRBD1 (5 bases). Germline V gene sequence: CDR1 SGHAT, CDR2 FQNNGV. Trimming left V 5 bases short and J 1 base short, with 16 bases between. The CDR3 is 16 amino acids.

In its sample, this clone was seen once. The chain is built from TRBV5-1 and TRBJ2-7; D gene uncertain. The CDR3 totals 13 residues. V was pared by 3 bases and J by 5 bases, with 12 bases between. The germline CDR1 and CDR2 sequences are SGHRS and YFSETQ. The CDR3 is CASSSLRSDEQYF. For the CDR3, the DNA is TGCGCCAGCAGCTCCCTCCGTTCCGACGAGCAGTACTTC.

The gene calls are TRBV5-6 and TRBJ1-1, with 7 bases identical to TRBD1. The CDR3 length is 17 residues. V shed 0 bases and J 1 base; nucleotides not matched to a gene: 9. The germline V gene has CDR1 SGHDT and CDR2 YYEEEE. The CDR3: CASSLEWAKGANTEAFF. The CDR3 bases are TGTGCCAGCAGCTTGGAATGGGCCAAGGGGGCGAACACTGAAGCTTTCTTT.

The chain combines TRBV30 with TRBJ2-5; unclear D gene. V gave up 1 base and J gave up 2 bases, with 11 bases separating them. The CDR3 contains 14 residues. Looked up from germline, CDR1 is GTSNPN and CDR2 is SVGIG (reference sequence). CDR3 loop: CAWSDWPSQETQYF. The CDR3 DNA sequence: TGTGCCTGGAGTGATTGGCCCAGTCAAGAGACCCAGTACTTC.

The CDR3 reads CASSPGVSYYEQYF. CDR3 nucleotide sequence: TGTGCCAGCTCACCGGGAGTTTCGTACTACGAGCAGTACTTC. The chain uses TRBV18 and TRBJ2-7, with D possibly being TRBD2 (5 bases). V was clipped by 3 bases and J by 3 bases, with 12 bases between them. The germline V gene has CDR1 KGHSH and CDR2 LQKENI. The CDR3 length is 14 residues.

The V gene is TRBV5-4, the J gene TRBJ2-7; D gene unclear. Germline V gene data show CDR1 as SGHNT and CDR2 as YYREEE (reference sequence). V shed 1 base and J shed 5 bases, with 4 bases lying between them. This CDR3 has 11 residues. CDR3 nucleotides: TGTGCCAGCAGCTTGACGGACGAGCAGTACTTC. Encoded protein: CASSLTDEQYF.

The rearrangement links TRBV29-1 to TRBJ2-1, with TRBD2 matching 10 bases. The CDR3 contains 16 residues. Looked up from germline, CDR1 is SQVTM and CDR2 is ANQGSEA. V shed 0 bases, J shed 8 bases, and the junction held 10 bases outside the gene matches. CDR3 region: CSVEDPSSGSLDEQFF. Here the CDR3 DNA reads TGCAGCGTTGAAGATCCGTCTAGCGGGAGCCTAGATGAGCAGTTCTTC.

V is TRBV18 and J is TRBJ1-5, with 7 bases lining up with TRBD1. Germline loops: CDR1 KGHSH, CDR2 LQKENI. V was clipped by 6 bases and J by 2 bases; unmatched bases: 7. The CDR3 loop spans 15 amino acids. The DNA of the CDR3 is TGTGCCAGCTCGCCGACAGGGACACGCAATCAGCCCCAGCATTTT. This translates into CASSPTGTRNQPQHF.

CDR3 coding DNA: TGTGCCAGCAGCTCCGGGACAGGGGGCTATGAGCAGTTCTTC. Translated, it gives CASSSGTGGYEQFF. This sequence joins TRBV7-9 and TRBJ2-1, with TRBD1 identical over 12 bases. After removal of 4 bases from V and 8 bases from J, the junction contained 3 bases not matched to a gene. The CDR3 length is 14 residues. CDR1 and CDR2 from the germline V gene are SEHNR and FQNEAQ (reference sequence).

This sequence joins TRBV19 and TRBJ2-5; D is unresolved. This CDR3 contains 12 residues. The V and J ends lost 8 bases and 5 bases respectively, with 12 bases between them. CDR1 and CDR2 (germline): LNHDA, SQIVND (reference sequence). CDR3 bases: TGTGCCAGTGGTAACACGACTGAGACCCAGTACTTC. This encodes CASGNTTETQYF.

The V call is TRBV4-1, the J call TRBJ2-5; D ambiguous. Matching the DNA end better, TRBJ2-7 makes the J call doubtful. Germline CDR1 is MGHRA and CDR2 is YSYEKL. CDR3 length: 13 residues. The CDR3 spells CASSRSADYEQYF. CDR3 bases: TGCGCCAGCAGCCGATCGGCGGACTACGAGCAGTACTTC.

The CDR3 DNA reads TGTGCCATCAGAGAAACTAGATGGGAGACCCAGTACTTC. Translating it yields CAIRETRWETQYF. The rearrangement joins TRBV10-3 to TRBJ2-5; TRBD2 is a possible D gene (5 bases). V dropped 6 bases and J dropped 5 bases, with 13 bases sitting between them. This CDR3 has 13 amino acids. Per germline, CDR1 ENHRY and CDR2 SYGVKD.

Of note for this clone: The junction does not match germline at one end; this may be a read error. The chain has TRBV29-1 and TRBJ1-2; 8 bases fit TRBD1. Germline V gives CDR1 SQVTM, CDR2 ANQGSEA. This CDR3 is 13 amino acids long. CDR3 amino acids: CSVRTTTGAGYPF. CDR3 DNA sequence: TGCAGCGTCCGGACCACGACAGGGGCCGGCTACCCCTTC.

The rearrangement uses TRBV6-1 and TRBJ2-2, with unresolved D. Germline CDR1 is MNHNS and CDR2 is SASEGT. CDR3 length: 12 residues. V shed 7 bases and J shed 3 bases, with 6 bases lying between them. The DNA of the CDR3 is TGTGCCAGCAATGACTACACCGGGGAGCTGTTTTTT. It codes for CASNDYTGELFF.

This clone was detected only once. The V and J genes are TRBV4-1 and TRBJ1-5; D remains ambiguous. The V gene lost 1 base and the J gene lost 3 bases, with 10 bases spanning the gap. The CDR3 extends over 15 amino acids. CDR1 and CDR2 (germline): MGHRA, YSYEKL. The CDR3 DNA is TGCGCCAGCAGCCAAGCAGAGGGTATCAATCAGCCCCAGCATTTT. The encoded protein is CASSQAEGINQPQHF.

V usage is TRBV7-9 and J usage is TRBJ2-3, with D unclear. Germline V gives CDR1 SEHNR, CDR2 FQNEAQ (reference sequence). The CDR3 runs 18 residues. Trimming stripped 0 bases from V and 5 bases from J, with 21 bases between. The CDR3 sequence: CASSLAWVTQDKKDTQYF. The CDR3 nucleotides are TGTGCCAGCAGCTTAGCTTGGGTGACTCAAGATAAGAAAGATACGCAGTATTTT.

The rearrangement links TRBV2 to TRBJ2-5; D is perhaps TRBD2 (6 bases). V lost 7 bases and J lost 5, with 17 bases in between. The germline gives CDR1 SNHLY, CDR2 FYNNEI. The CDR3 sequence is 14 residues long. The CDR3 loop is CASKEGFVAETQYF. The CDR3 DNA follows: TGTGCCAGCAAGGAGGGGTTTGTGGCGGAGACCCAGTACTTC.

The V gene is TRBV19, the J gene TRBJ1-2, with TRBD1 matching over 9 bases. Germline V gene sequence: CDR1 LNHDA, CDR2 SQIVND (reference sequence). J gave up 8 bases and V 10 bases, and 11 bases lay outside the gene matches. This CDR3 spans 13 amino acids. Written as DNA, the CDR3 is TGTGCCACATACTACAGGGGGCAGGGAGGCTACACCTTC. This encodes CATYYRGQGGYTF. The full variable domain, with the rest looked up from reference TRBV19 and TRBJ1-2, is DGGITQSPKYLFRKEGQNVTLSCEQNLNHDAMYWYRQDPGQGLRLIYYSQIVNDFQKGDIAEGYSVSREKKESFPLTVTSAQKNPTAFYLCATYYRGQGGYTFGSGTRLTVV.

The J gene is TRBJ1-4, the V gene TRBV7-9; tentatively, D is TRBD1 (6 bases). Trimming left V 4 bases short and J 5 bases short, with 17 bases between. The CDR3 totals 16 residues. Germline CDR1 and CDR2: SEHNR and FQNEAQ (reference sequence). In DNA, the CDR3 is TGTGCCAGCAGCTCCGGTGACGTTGGGACAAATGAAAAACTGTTTTTT. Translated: CASSSGDVGTNEKLFF.